This T cell receptor beta chain was documented in a study of T-cell memory formation after mild COVID-19. Study outcomes and limitations: From day 15 to 85, contracting clones were balanced between CD4 and CD8, whereas later expanders leaned toward CD4+. Largely, contracting CD4+ clones fell within CM and EM, and contracting CD8+ clones within EMRA. The authors did not confirm SARS-CoV-2 specificity of second-wave clones peaking day 37.

Notes on this clonotype: Its specificity is unknown.

With constant-segment primers, 5'RACE yielded cDNA libraries of TCR alpha and TCR beta that carried sample barcodes and UMIs. TCRdb re-called the 5' RACE reads with MiXCR, one entry per CDR3 protein. The repertoire consists of around 370,000 distinct CDR3 sequences, with under 25% occurring once and the leading ten covering around 13%. CDR3 length equals 14 residues. V shed 5 bases, J shed 6 bases, and the junction held 6 bases outside the gene matches. The TCR comes from an adult woman who had mild COVID-19 (a few samples of this study predate the infection). Cell type and time point are not known. The chain carries TRBV12-3 or TRBV12-4 and TRBJ1-4; 7 nucleotides align to TRBD1. Sequenced sample: PBMCs or a T cell subset sorted from them (not recorded which). The CDR3 region is CASSQTGVDEKLFF. CDR3 DNA sequence: TGTGCCAGCAGTCAAACAGGGGTCGATGAAAAACTGTTTTTT.